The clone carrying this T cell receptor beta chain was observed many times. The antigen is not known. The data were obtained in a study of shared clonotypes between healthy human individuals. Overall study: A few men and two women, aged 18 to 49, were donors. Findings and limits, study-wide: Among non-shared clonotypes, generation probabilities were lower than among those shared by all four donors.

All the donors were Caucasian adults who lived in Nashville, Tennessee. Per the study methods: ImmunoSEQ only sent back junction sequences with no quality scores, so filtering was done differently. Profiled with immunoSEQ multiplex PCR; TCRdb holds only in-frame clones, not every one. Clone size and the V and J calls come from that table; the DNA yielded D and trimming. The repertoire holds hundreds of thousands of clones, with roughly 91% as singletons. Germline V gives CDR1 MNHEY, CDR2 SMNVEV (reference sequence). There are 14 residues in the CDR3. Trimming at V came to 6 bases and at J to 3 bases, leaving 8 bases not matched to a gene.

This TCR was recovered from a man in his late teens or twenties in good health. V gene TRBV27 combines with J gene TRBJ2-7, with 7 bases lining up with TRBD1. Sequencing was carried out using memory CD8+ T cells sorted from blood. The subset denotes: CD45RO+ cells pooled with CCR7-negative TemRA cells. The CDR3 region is CASSHRGTVYEQYF. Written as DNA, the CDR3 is TGTGCCAGCAGCCACAGAGGGACAGTCTACGAGCAGTACTTC.